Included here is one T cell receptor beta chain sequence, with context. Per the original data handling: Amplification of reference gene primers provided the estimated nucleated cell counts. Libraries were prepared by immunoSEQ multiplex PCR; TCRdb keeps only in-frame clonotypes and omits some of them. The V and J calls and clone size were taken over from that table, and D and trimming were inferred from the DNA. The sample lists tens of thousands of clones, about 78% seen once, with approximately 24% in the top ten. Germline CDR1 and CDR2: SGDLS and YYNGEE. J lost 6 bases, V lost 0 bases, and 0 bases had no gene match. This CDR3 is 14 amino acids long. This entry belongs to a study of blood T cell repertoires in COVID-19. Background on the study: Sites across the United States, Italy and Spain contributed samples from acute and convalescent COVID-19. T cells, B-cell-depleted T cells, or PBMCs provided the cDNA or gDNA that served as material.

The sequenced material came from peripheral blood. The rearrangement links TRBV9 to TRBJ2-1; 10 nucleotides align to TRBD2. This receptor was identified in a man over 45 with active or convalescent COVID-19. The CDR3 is CASSVASGSNEQFF. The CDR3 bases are TGTGCCAGCAGCGTAGCTAGCGGGAGCAATGAGCAGTTCTTC.